The clone carrying this T cell receptor (beta chain) was detected only once. The sample originates from a study of blood T cell repertoires in COVID-19. Across the whole study: Samples of COVID-19 (acute and convalescent) were obtained from the United States, Italy and Spain. T cells, B-cell-depleted T cells, or PBMCs provided the cDNA or gDNA that served as material.

The CDR3 is made up of 14 amino acids. V lost 4 bases and J 3 bases, leaving 7 bases between the germline ends. Germline lookup yields CDR1 MGHDK and CDR2 SYGVNS. Original methodology: Estimated nucleated cell counts came from reference gene primer amplification. Data came from immunoSEQ multiplex PCR; TCRdb stores just in-frame clones and leaves some out. V and J calls and clone size follow that table, whereas D and trimming were derived from the DNA. The sample has 150,000 or so clones, 80% seen once. V usage is TRBV25-1 and J usage is TRBJ1-6; D not certain. The sample taken for sequencing was peripheral blood. The sequence was obtained from a man in his sixties with acute or convalescent COVID-19. DNA for the CDR3: TGTGCCAGCAGTGGAGCAGGCTATAATTCACCCCTCCACTTT. Encoded protein: CASSGAGYNSPLHF.